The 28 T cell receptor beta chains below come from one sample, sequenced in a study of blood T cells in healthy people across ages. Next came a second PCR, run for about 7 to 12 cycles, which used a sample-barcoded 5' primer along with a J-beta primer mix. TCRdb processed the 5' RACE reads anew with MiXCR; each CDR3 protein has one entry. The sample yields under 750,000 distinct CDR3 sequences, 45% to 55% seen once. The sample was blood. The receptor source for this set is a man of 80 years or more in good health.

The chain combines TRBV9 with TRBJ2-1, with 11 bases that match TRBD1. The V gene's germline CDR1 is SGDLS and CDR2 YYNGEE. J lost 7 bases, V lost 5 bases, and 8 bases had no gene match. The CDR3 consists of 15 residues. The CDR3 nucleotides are TGTGCCAGCAGTGAGCGGGACAGGGGGTGGAATGAGCAGTTCTTC. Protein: CASSERDRGWNEQFF. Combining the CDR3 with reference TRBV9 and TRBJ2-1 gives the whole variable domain DSGVTQTPKHLITATGQRVTLRCSPRSGDLSVYWYQQSLDQGLQFLIQYYNGEERAKGNILERFSAQQFPDLHSELNLSSLELGDSALYFCASSERDRGWNEQFFGPGTRLTVL.

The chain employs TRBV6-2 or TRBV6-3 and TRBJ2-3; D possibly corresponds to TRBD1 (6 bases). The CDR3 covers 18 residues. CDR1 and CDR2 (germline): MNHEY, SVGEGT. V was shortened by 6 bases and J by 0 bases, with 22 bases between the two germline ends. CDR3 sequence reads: CASSHGLMRGTSTDTQYF. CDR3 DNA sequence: TGTGCCAGCAGCCACGGACTCATGAGGGGGACCAGCACAGATACGCAGTATTTT.

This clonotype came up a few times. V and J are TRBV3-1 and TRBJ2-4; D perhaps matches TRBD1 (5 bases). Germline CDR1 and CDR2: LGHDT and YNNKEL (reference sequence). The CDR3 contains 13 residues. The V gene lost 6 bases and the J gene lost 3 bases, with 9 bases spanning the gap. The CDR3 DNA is TGTGCCAGCAGGGACAACGACAAAAACATTCAGTACTTC. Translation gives CASRDNDKNIQYF.

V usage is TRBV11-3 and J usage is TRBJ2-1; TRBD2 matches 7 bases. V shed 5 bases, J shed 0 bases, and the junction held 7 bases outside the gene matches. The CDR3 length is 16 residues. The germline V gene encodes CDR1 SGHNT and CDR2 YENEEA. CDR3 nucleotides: TGTGCCAGCAGCCGCGGGGGTACAAGCTCCTACAATGAGCAGTTCTTC. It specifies CASSRGGTSSYNEQFF.

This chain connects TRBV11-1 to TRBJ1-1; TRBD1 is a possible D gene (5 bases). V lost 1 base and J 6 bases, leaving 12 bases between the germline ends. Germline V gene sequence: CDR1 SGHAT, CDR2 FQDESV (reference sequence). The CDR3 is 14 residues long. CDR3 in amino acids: CASSLGVREAEAFF. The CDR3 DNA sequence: TGTGCCAGCAGCTTAGGAGTCAGGGAGGCTGAAGCTTTCTTT.

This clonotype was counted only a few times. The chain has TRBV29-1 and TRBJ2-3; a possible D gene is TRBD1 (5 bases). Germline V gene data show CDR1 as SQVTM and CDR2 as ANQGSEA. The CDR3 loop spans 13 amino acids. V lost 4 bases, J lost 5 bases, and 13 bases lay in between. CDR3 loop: CSVVGQGIDTQYF. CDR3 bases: TGCAGCGTTGTCGGGCAGGGAATAGATACGCAGTATTTT.

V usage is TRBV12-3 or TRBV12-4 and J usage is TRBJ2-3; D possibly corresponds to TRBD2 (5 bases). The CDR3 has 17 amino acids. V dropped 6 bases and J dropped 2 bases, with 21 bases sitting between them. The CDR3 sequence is CASRTGRLWASTDTQYF. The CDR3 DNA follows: TGTGCCAGCAGAACGGGAAGGCTTTGGGCCTCCACAGATACGCAGTATTTT.

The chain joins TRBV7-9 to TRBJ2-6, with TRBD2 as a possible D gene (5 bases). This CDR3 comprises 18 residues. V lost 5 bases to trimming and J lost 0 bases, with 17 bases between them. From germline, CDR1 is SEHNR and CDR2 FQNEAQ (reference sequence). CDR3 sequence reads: CASSPRPNRGSGANVLTF. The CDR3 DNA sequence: TGTGCCAGCAGCCCTCGACCCAATCGGGGCTCTGGGGCCAACGTCCTGACTTTC. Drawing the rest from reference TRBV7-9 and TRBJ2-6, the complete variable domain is DTGVSQNPRHKITKRGQNVTFRCDPISEHNRLYWYRQTLGQGPEFLTYFQNEAQLEKSRLLSDRFSAERPKGSFSTLEIQRTEQGDSAMYLCASSPRPNRGSGANVLTFGAGSRLTVL.

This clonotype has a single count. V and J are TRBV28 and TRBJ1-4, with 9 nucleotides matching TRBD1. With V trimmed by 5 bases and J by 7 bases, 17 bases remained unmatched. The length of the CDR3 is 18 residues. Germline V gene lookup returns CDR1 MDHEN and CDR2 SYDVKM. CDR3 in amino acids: CASSPRLQTGGSGEKLFF. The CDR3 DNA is TGTGCCAGCAGTCCCCGGCTCCAAACAGGGGGCTCTGGTGAAAAACTGTTTTTT.

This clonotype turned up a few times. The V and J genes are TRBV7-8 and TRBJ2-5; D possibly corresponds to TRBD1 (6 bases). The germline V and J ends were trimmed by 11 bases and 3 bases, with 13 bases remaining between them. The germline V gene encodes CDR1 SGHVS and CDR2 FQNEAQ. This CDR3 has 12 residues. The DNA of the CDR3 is TGTGCCTGCCGCAGGGGCGAAGAGACCCAGTACTTC. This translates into CACRRGEETQYF.

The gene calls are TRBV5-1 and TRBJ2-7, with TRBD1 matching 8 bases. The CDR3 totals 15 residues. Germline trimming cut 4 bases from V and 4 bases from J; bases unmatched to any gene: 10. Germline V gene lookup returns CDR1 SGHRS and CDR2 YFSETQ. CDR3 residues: CASSNGQGILYEQYF. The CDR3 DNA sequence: TGCGCCAGCAGCAACGGACAGGGAATATTGTACGAGCAGTACTTC. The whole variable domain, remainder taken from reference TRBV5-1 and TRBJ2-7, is KAGVTQTPRYLIKTRGQQVTLSCSPISGHRSVSWYQQTPGQGLQFLFEYFSETQRNKGNFPGRFSGRQFSNSRSEMNVSTLELGDSALYLCASSNGQGILYEQYFGPGTRLTVT.

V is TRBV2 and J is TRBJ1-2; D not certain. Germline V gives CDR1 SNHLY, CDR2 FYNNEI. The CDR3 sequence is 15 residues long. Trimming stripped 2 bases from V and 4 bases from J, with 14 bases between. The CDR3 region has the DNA TGTGCCAGCAGTGAATTAAGGGAGCTCCCCTATGGCTACACCTTC. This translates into CASSELRELPYGYTF. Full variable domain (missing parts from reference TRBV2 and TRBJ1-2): EPEVTQTPSHQVTQMGQEVILRCVPISNHLYFYWYRQILGQKVEFLVSFYNNEISEKSEIFDDQFSVERPDGSNFTLKIRSTKLEDSAMYFCASSELRELPYGYTFGSGTRLTVV.

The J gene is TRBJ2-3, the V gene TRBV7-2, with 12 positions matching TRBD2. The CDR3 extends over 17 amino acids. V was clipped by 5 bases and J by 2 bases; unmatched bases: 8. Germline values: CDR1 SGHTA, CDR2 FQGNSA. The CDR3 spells CASSQTSGGSITDTQYF. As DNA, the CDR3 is TGTGCCAGCAGCCAAACTAGCGGGGGGTCGATCACAGATACGCAGTATTTT. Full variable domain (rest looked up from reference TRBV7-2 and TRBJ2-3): GAGVSQSPSNKVTEKGKDVELRCDPISGHTALYWYRQSLGQGLEFLIYFQGNSAPDKSGLPSDRFSAERTGGSVSTLTIQRTQQEDSAVYLCASSQTSGGSITDTQYFGPGTRLTVL.

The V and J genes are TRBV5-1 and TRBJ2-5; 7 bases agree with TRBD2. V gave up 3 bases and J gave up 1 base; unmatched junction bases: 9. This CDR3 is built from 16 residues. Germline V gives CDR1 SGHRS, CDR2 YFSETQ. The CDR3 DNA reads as TGCGCCAGCAGCTACCAACAGACTAGCCCCCAAGAGACCCAGTACTTC. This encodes CASSYQQTSPQETQYF.

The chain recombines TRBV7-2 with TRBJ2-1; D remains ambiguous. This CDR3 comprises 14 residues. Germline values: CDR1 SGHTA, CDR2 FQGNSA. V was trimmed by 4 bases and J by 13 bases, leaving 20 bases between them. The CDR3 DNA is TGTGCCAGCAGCTCCGAATCGGATCTTAGGAACCAGTTCTTC. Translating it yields CASSSESDLRNQFF.

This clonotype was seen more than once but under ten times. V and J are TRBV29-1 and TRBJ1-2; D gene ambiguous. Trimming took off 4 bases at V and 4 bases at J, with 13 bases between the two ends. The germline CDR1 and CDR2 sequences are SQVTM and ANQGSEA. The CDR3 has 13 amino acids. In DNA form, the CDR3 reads TGCAGCGTTGGTGCCGGGCCCAGCTATGGCTACACCTTC. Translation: CSVGAGPSYGYTF.

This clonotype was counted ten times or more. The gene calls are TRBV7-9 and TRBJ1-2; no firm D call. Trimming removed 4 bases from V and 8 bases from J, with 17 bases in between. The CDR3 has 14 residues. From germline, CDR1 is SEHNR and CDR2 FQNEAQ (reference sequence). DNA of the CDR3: TGTGCCAGCAGCTCCCAGGACTCCCGGTCCGGCTACACCTTC. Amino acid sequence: CASSSQDSRSGYTF.

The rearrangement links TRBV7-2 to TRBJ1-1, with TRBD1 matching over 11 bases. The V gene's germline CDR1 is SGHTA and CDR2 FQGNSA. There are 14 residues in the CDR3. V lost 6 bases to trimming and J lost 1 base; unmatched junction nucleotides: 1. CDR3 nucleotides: TGTGCCAGCAGGGGACAGGGGGAGAACACTGAAGCTTTCTTT. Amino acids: CASRGQGENTEAFF. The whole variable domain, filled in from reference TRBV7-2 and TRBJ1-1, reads GAGVSQSPSNKVTEKGKDVELRCDPISGHTALYWYRQSLGQGLEFLIYFQGNSAPDKSGLPSDRFSAERTGGSVSTLTIQRTQQEDSAVYLCASRGQGENTEAFFGQGTRLTVV.

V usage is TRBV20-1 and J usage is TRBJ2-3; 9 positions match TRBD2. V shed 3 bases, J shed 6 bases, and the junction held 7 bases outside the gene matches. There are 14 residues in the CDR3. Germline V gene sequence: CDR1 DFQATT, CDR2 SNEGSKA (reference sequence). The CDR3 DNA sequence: TGCAGTGCTAGGGACCACCTAGCGGGGGATACGCAGTATTTT. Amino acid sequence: CSARDHLAGDTQYF.

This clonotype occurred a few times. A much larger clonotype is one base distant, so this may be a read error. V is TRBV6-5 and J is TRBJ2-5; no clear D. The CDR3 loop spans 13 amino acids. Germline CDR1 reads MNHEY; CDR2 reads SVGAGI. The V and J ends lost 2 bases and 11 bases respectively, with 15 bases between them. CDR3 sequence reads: CASSYTRVGEQYF. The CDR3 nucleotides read TGTGCCAGCAGTTACACAAGGGTTGGTGAGCAGTACTTC.

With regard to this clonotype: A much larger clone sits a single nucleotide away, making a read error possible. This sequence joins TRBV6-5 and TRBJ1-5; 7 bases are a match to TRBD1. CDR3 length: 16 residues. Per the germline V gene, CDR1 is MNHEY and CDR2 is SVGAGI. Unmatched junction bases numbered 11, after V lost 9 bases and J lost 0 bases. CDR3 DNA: TGTGCCAGAAGGCCTACAGGGGCCCTTAGCAATCAGCCCCAGCATTTT. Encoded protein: CARRPTGALSNQPQHF.

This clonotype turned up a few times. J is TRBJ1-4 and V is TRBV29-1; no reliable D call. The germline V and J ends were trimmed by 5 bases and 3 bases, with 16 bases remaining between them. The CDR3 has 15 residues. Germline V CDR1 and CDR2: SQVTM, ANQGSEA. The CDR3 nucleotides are TGCAGCGTTCTTCCGGGATCAAGGGCTAATGAAAAACTGTTTTTT. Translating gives CSVLPGSRANEKLFF.

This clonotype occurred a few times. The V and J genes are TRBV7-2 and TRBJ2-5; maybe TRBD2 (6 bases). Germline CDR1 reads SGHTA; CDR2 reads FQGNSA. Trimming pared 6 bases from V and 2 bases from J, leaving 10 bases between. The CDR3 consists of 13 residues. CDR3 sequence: CASRFSGQETQYF. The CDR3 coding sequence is TGTGCCAGCAGATTTAGCGGACAAGAGACCCAGTACTTC.

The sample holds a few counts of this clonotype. The chain's CDR3 is CASSLDSLPLQFF. DNA of the CDR3: TGTGCCAGCAGCTTAGATTCTCTACCCCTACAGTTCTTC. This chain joins TRBV7-2 and TRBJ2-1; D gene unclear. This CDR3 region has 13 residues. The V end lost 1 base, the J end lost 13 bases, and 14 bases lay between the germline ends. Germline V gene lookup returns CDR1 SGHTA and CDR2 FQGNSA. Full variable domain (rest looked up from reference TRBV7-2 and TRBJ2-1): GAGVSQSPSNKVTEKGKDVELRCDPISGHTALYWYRQSLGQGLEFLIYFQGNSAPDKSGLPSDRFSAERTGGSVSTLTIQRTQQEDSAVYLCASSLDSLPLQFFGPGTRLTVL.

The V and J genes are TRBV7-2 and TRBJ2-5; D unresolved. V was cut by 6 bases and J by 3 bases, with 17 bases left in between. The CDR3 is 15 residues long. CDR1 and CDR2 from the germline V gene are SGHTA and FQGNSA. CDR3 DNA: TGTGCCAGCAGTCCCCCGGGTTCGCGGAAAGAGACCCAGTACTTC. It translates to CASSPPGSRKETQYF. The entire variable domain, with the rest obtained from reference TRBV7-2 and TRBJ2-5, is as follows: GAGVSQSPSNKVTEKGKDVELRCDPISGHTALYWYRQSLGQGLEFLIYFQGNSAPDKSGLPSDRFSAERTGGSVSTLTIQRTQQEDSAVYLCASSPPGSRKETQYFGPGTRLLVL.

The CDR3 bases are TGTGCCAGCAGCCGACAGGTCACTGAAGCTTTCTTT. It specifies CASSRQVTEAFF. This chain joins TRBV28 and TRBJ1-1; D may be TRBD1 (6 bases). The V gene lost 6 bases and the J gene lost 4 bases, with 9 bases spanning the gap. Germline V gene data show CDR1 as MDHEN and CDR2 as SYDVKM. The CDR3 spans 12 residues.

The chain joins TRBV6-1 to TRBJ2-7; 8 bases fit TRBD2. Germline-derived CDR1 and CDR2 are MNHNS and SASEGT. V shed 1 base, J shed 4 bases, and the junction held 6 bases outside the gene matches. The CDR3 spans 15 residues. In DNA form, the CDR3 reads TGTGCCAGCAGTGAAGTTGGCGGGAGGAGGTACGAGCAGTACTTC. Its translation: CASSEVGGRRYEQYF.

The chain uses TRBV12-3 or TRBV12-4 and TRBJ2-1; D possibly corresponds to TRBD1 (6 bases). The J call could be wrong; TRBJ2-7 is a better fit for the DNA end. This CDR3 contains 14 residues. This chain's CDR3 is CASSVRDTDNEQYF. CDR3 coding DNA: TGTGCCAGCAGTGTCCGGGACACCGACAATGAGCAGTACTTC.